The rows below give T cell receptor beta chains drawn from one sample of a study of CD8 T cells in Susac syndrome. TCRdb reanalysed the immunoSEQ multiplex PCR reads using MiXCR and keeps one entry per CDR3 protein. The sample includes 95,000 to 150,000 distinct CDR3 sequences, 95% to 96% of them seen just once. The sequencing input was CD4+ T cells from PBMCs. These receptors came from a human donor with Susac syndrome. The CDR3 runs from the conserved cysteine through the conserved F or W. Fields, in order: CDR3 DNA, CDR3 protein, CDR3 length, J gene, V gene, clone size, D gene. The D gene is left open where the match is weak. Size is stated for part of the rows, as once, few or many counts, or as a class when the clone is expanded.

TGTGCCAGCAGTGTACCCGGGACAGGGAACACTGAAGCTTTCTTT,CASSVPGTGNTEAFF,15,TRBJ1-1,TRBV25-1,.,TRBD1
TGTGCCAGCAGCCAAGACAGGGGAAGCTCTGGAAACACCATATATTTT,CASSQDRGSSGNTIYF,16,TRBJ1-3,TRBV14,.,.
TGTGCCAGCAGTTTAATAGCTAGCGGCAGCACAGATACGCAGTATTTT,CASSLIASGSTDTQYF,16,TRBJ2-3,TRBV27,.,TRBD2
TGTGCCAGCTCCCCCGCGACGGAGACCCAGTACTTC,CASSPATETQYF,12,TRBJ2-5,TRBV18,.,.
TGCAGCGTTGGGCCGAGACAGGGTGGGACCGGGGAGCTGTTTTTT,CSVGPRQGGTGELFF,15,TRBJ2-2,TRBV29-1,once,TRBD1
TGTGCCAGCAGCTTTGTGCTGAAGGGTGGTACTGAAGCTTTCTTT,CASSFVLKGGTEAFF,15,TRBJ1-1,TRBV11-2,.,.
TGCAGTGCCAGAAGACAGGGGTCCAATAGCAATCAGCCCCAGCATTTT,CSARRQGSNSNQPQHF,16,TRBJ1-5,TRBV20-1,.,TRBD1
TGCAGCGTTGATATGGCAGGGGGTGCAGATACGCAGTATTTT,CSVDMAGGADTQYF,14,TRBJ2-3,TRBV29-1,.,TRBD1
TGTGCCAGCAGCACAGGACACTTAGACACCGGGGAGCTGTTTTTT,CASSTGHLDTGELFF,15,TRBJ2-2,TRBV12-3/TRBV12-4,.,.
TGCAGTGCCCCCCCCGGGGGCGCTCCCTCCTACAATGAGCAGTTCTTC,CSAPPGGAPSYNEQFF,16,TRBJ2-1,TRBV20-1,.,.
TGTGCCTGGATTAGTAAGCGGAACACCGGGGAGCTGTTTTTT,CAWISKRNTGELFF,14,TRBJ2-2,TRBV30,.,.